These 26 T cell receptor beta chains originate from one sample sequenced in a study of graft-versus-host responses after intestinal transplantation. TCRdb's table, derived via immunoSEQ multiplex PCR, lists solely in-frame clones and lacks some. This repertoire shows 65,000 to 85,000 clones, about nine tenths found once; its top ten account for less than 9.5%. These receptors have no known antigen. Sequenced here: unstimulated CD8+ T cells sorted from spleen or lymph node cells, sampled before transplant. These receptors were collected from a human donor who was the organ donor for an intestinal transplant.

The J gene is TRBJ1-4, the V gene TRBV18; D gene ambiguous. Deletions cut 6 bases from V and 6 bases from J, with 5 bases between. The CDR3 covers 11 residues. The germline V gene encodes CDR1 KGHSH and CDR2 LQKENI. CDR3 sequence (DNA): TGTGCCAGCTCGAATTATGAAAAACTGTTTTTT. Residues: CASSNYEKLFF.

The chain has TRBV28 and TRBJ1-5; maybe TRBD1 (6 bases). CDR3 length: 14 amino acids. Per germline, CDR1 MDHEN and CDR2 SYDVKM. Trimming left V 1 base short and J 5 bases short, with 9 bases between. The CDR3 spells CASSLLQGYQPQHF. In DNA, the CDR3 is TGTGCCAGCAGTTTATTACAGGGCTATCAGCCCCAGCATTTT.

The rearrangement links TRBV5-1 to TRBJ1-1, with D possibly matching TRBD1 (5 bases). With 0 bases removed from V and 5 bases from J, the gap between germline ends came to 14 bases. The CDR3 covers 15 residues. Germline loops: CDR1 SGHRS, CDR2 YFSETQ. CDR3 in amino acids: CASSLDRLQRTEAFF. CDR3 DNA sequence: TGCGCCAGCAGCTTGGACAGGTTGCAAAGAACTGAAGCTTTCTTT.

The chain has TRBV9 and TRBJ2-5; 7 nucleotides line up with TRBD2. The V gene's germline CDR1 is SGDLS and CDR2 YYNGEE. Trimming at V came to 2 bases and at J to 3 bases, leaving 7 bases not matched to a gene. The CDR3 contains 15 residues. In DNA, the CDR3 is TGTGCCAGCAGCGTCGGGGGGATGGGGGAAGAGACCCAGTACTTC. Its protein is CASSVGGMGEETQYF. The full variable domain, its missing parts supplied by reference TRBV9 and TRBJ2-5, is DSGVTQTPKHLITATGQRVTLRCSPRSGDLSVYWYQQSLDQGLQFLIQYYNGEERAKGNILERFSAQQFPDLHSELNLSSLELGDSALYFCASSVGGMGEETQYFGPGTRLLVL.

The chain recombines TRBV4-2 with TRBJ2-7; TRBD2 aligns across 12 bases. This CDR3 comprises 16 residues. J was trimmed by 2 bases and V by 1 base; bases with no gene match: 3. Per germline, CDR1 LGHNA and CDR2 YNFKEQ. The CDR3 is CASSQGTSGDPYEQYF. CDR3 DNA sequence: TGTGCCAGCAGCCAAGGGACTAGCGGGGATCCCTACGAGCAGTACTTC.

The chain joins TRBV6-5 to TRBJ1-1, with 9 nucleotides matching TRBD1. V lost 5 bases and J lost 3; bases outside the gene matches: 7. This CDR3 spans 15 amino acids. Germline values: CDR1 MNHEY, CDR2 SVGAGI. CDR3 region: CASSQTGGAYTEAFF. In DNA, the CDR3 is TGTGCCAGCAGTCAAACAGGGGGCGCGTACACTGAAGCTTTCTTT.

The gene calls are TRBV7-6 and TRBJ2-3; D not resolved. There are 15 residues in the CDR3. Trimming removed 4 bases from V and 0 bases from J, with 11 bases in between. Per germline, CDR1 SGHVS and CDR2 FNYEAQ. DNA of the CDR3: TGTGCCAGCAGCTCCCCTTTAACTAGCACAGATACGCAGTATTTT. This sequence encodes CASSSPLTSTDTQYF.

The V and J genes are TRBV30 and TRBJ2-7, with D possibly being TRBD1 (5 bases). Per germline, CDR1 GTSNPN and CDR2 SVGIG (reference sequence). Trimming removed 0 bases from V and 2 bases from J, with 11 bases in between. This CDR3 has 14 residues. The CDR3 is CAWSVGRGPYEQYF. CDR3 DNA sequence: TGTGCCTGGAGTGTAGGAAGGGGTCCCTACGAGCAGTACTTC.

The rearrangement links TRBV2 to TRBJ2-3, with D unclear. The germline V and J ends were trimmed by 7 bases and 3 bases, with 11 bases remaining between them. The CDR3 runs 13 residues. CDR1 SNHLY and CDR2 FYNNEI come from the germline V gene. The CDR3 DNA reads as TGTGCCAGCAAGGCCTCCCTAACAGATACGCAGTATTTT. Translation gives CASKASLTDTQYF.

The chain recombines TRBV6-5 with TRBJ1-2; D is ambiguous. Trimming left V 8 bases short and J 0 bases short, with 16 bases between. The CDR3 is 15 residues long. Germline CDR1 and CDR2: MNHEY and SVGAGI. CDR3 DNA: TGTGCCAGCGGACTTGAGGCAGGCCCTAACTATGGCTACACCTTC. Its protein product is CASGLEAGPNYGYTF.

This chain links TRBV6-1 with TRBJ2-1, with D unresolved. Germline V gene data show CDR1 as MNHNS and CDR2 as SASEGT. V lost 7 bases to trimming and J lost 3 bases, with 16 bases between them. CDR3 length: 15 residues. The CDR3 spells CASKAWTDGYNEQFF. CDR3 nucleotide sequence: TGTGCCAGCAAGGCATGGACGGACGGCTACAATGAGCAGTTCTTC.

This CDR3 is CASSLRGIYGYTF. DNA for the CDR3: TGTGCCAGCAGTTTACGGGGGATCTATGGCTACACCTTC. The V gene is TRBV27, the J gene TRBJ1-2; D is perhaps TRBD1 (5 bases). V lost 2 bases and J 4 bases, leaving 8 bases between the germline ends. This CDR3 comprises 13 residues. Germline V gene lookup returns CDR1 MNHEY and CDR2 SMNVEV (reference sequence).

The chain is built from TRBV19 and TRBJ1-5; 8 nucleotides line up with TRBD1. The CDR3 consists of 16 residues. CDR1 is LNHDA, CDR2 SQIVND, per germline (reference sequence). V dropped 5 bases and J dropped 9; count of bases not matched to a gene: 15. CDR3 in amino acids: CASSRARLRGQGPQHF. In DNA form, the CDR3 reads TGTGCCAGTAGTCGGGCCCGACTCAGGGGGCAGGGGCCCCAGCATTTT.

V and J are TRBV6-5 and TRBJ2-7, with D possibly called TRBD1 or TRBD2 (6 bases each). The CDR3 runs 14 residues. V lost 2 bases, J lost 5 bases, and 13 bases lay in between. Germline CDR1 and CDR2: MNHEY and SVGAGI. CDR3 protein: CASSYGGLTNEQYF. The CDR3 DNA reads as TGTGCCAGCAGTTACGGGGGGCTTACTAACGAGCAGTACTTC.

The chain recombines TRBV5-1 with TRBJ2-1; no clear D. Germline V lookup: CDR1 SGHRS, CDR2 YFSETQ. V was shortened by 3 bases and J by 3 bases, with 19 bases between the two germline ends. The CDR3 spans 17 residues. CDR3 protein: CASSSPPHGPDYNEQFF. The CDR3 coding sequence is TGCGCCAGCAGCTCCCCTCCTCACGGGCCCGACTACAATGAGCAGTTCTTC.

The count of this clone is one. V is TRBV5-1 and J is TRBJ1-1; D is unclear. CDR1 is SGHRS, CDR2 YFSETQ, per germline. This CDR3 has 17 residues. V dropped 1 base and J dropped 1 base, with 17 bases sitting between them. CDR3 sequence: CASSLYGQTTANTEAFF. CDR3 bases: TGCGCCAGCAGCTTGTACGGCCAAACTACGGCGAACACTGAAGCTTTCTTT.

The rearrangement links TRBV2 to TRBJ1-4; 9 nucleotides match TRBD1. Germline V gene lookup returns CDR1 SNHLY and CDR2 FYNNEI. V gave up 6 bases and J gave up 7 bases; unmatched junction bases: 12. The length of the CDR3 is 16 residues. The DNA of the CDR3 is TGTGCCAGCAGAGAGTTTACAGGGGGCAGTTCTGAAAAACTGTTTTTT. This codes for CASREFTGGSSEKLFF.

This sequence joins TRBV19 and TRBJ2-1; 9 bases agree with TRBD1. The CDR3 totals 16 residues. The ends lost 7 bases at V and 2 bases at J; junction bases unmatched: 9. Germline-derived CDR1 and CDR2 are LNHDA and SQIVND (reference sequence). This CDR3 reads CASIAGQGKTYNEQFF. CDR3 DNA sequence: TGTGCCAGTATAGCAGGACAGGGGAAGACCTACAATGAGCAGTTCTTC. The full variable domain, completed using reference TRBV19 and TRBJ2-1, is DGGITQSPKYLFRKEGQNVTLSCEQNLNHDAMYWYRQDPGQGLRLIYYSQIVNDFQKGDIAEGYSVSREKKESFPLTVTSAQKNPTAFYLCASIAGQGKTYNEQFFGPGTRLTVL.

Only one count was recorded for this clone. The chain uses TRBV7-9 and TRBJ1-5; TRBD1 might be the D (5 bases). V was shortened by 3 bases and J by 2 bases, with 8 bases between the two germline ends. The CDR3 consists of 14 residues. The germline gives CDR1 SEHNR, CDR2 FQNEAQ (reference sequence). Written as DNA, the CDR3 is TGTGCCAGCAGCTTCGACAGCCGCAATCAGCCCCAGCATTTT. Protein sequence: CASSFDSRNQPQHF.

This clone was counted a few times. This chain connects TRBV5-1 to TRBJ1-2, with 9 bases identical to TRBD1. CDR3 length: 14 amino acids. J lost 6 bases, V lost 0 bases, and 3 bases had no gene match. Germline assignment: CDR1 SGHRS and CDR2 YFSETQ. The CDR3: CASSLVQGADGYTF. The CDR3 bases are TGCGCCAGCAGCTTGGTACAGGGGGCGGATGGCTACACCTTC.

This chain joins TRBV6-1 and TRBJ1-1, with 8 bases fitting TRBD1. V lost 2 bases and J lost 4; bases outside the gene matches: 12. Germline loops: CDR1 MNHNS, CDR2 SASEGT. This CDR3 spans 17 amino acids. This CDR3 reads CASSEQGAFFDGTEAFF. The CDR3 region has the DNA TGTGCCAGCAGTGAACAGGGGGCTTTTTTCGATGGCACTGAAGCTTTCTTT.

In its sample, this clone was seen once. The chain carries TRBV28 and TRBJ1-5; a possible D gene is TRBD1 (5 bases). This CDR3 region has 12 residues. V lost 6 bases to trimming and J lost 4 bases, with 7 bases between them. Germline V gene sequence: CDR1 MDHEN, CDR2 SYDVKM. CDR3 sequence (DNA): TGTGCCAGCAGAACAGGAAATCAGCCCCAGCATTTT. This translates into CASRTGNQPQHF.

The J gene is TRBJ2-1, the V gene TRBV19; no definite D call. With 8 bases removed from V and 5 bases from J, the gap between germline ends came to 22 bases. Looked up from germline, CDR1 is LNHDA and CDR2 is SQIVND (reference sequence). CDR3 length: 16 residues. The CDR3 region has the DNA TGTGCCAGTCGTCGGCAGGTAGTAAGTCTTGACAATGAGCAGTTCTTC. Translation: CASRRQVVSLDNEQFF.

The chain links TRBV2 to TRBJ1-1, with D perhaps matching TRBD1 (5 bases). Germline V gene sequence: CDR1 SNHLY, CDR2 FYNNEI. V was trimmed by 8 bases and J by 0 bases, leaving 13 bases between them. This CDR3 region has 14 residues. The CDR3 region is CASEPGTMNTEAFF. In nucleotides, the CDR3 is TGTGCCAGCGAACCCGGGACTATGAACACTGAAGCTTTCTTT.

CDR3 sequence reads: CASSVESGNYGYTF. CDR3 nucleotide sequence: TGTGCCAGCAGCGTAGAATCAGGGAACTATGGCTACACCTTC. The chain carries TRBV9 and TRBJ1-2; possible D gene TRBD1, 5 bases. This CDR3 is 14 amino acids long. Trimming pared 0 bases from V and 2 bases from J, leaving 8 bases between. Germline CDR1 is SGDLS and CDR2 is YYNGEE.

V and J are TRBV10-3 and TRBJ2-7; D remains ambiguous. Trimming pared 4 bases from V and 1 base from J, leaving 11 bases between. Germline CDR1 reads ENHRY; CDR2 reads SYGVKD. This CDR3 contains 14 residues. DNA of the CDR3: TGTGCCATCAGTGGGGCAGAAACTTCCTACGAGCAGTACTTC. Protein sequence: CAISGAETSYEQYF.